Listed here are 12 T cell receptor beta chains from one sample, sequenced in a study of glioma-infiltrating T cells after dendritic cell vaccination. Method: immunoSEQ multiplex PCR; TCRdb's copy keeps in-frame clones and lacks some. The data hold 85,000 to 110,000 clones, with roughly 79% observed a single time. The specimen was blood, collected before dendritic cell vaccination. The receptors shown here come from a human donor with glioblastoma.

The table lists this clone with a few counts. The V gene is TRBV6-1, the J gene TRBJ2-7, with 7 positions matching TRBD1. In germline, CDR1 is MNHNS, CDR2 SASEGT. V was clipped by 6 bases and J by 1 base; unmatched bases: 9. The CDR3 consists of 15 residues. The CDR3 bases are TGTGCCAGCAGACGGACAGGCCAGAATTCCTACGAGCAGTACTTC. It is translated as CASRRTGQNSYEQYF.

This clone was counted a single time. This chain links TRBV13 with TRBJ2-7; 11 bases map to TRBD2. CDR1 PRHDT and CDR2 FYEKMQ come from the germline V gene (reference sequence). This CDR3 is 16 amino acids long. V dropped 5 bases and J dropped 0; count of bases not matched to a gene: 6. In DNA, the CDR3 is TGTGCCAGCAGCGAGGGACTAGCGGACAGCTCCTACGAGCAGTACTTC. Protein product: CASSEGLADSSYEQYF. Based on the CDR3 plus reference TRBV13 and TRBJ2-7, the full variable domain is AAGVIQSPRHLIKEKRETATLKCYPIPRHDTVYWYQQGPGQDPQFLISFYEKMQSDKGSIPDRFSAQQFSDYHSELNMSSLELGDSALYFCASSEGLADSSYEQYFGPGTRLTVT.

The CDR3 spells CASSQMTGSTDTQYF. As DNA, the CDR3 is TGTGCCAGCAGCCAAATGACGGGGAGCACAGATACGCAGTATTTT. The V gene is TRBV14, the J gene TRBJ2-3; the D gene is possibly TRBD2 (5 bases). Germline values: CDR1 SGHDN, CDR2 FVKESK. The CDR3 spans 15 residues. Trimming removed 2 bases at V and 0 bases at J, with 9 bases between.

This chain joins TRBV12-5 and TRBJ2-2; tentative D call: TRBD1 (5 bases). Germline V gene lookup returns CDR1 LGHNT and CDR2 FRNRAP. The length of the CDR3 is 16 residues. V lost 5 bases to trimming and J lost 7 bases, with 20 bases between them. The chain's CDR3 is CASGPQGIGFGGELFF. The CDR3 nucleotides read TGTGCTAGTGGTCCCCAGGGTATCGGTTTCGGCGGGGAGCTGTTTTTT.

The chain is built from TRBV6-6 and TRBJ1-2, with unresolved D. Per the germline V gene, CDR1 is MNHNY and CDR2 is SVGAGI (reference sequence). Trimming cost V 3 bases and J 4 bases, with 15 bases left between them. This CDR3 contains 15 residues. Here the CDR3 reads CASSYDQAISYGYTF. Written as DNA, the CDR3 is TGTGCCAGCAGTTATGATCAGGCCATCAGCTATGGCTACACCTTC.

The V call is TRBV15, the J call TRBJ1-4; 9 bases line up with TRBD1. Germline lookup yields CDR1 LNHNV and CDR2 YYDKDF (reference sequence). The trim removed 7 bases at V and 7 bases at J, leaving 10 bases unmatched. The CDR3 is 15 residues long. CDR3 in DNA: TGTGCCACCACGGGATTGGGACAGGGCCTTGAAAAACTGTTTTTT. It translates to CATTGLGQGLEKLFF. The full variable domain, in which reference TRBV15 and TRBJ1-4 provide the parts outside the CDR3, is DAMVIQNPRYQVTQFGKPVTLSCSQTLNHNVMYWYQQKSSQAPKLLFHYYDKDFNNEADTPDNFQSRRPNTSFCFLDIRSPGLGDTAMYLCATTGLGQGLEKLFFGSGTQLSVL.

The chain couples TRBV4-2 to TRBJ1-5; D might be TRBD1 (6 bases). CDR3 length: 15 residues. CDR1 LGHNA and CDR2 YNFKEQ come from the germline V gene. The V and J ends lost 0 bases and 7 bases respectively, with 13 bases between them. The CDR3 sequence: CASSQDRGGGQPQHF. Written as DNA, the CDR3 is TGTGCCAGCAGCCAAGACCGCGGGGGCGGGCAGCCCCAGCATTTT.

The chain employs TRBV6-5 and TRBJ2-7; 8 nucleotides align to TRBD1. The CDR3 is 15 residues long. Looked up from germline, CDR1 is MNHEY and CDR2 is SVGAGI. V was pared by 7 bases and J by 2 bases, with 10 bases of the junction left unmatched. The CDR3 region has the DNA TGTGCCAGCACCCCCGACAGGGGAGAGACCTACGAGCAGTACTTC. This translates into CASTPDRGETYEQYF.

The rearrangement links TRBV5-4 to TRBJ1-2, with D perhaps TRBD1 (6 bases). The CDR3 has 15 residues. Germline CDR1 and CDR2: SGHNT and YYREEE (reference sequence). V dropped 0 bases and J dropped 6 bases, with 15 bases sitting between them. CDR3 amino acids: CASSLEGGRYDGYTF. CDR3 nucleotides: TGTGCCAGCAGCTTGGAAGGGGGAAGGTACGATGGCTACACCTTC.

This clone was counted only a few times. The chain recombines TRBV4-1 with TRBJ1-4, with no clear D. V shed 1 base and J shed 1 base, with 10 bases lying between them. The CDR3 runs to 16 residues. Germline V gives CDR1 MGHRA, CDR2 YSYEKL. CDR3 in DNA: TGCGCCAGCAGCCAAGTACCGACGGGAACTAATGAAAAACTGTTTTTT. This sequence encodes CASSQVPTGTNEKLFF.

This clone was recorded once. The chain employs TRBV5-5 and TRBJ1-1, with D unresolved. CDR3 length: 12 residues. Trimming cost V 2 bases and J 3 bases, with 5 bases left between them. CDR1 is SGHKS and CDR2 is YYEKEE in the germline V gene (reference sequence). Here the CDR3 reads CASSFEDTEAFF. The CDR3 DNA reads as TGTGCCAGCAGCTTTGAGGACACTGAAGCTTTCTTT.

This clone has only one observation. The V call is TRBV2, the J call TRBJ1-1; no clear D. CDR3 size: 11 residues. With 7 bases removed from V and 11 bases from J, the gap between germline ends came to 14 bases. Germline CDR1 reads SNHLY; CDR2 reads FYNNEI. The CDR3 region is CASMTSSGAFF. The CDR3 region has the DNA TGTGCCAGCATGACATCCAGCGGGGCTTTCTTT.